Here is one TCR beta chain with its context. This specimen comes from a study of identical twins. Germline V CDR1 and CDR2: SGHRS, YFSETQ. The CDR3 extends over 11 amino acids. With 4 bases removed from V and 4 bases from J, the gap between germline ends came to 5 bases. One entry per CDR3 protein, called by TCRdb with MiXCR from the 5' RACE reads. Of fewer than 250,000 distinct CDR3 sequences in the sample, less than 9.5% were seen once. The chain has TRBV5-1 and TRBJ2-5; D is undetermined. The TCR was taken from a woman under 30 in good health. The sequenced sample consisted of memory (CD45RO+) T cells sorted from blood. The CDR3 loop is CASSARETQYF. The CDR3 DNA is TGCGCCAGCAGCGCAAGAGAGACCCAGTACTTC.